The 2 T cell receptor beta chains in this list originate from one sample, sequenced in a study of vaccination and CD4 T cells after COVID-19. Treatment defined: roughly 11-day PBMC culture with coronavirus spike peptide pools or control peptides (ViraFEST assay). An Oncomine TCR Beta short-read assay was used to sequence the DNA from cultured CD4+ T cells. TCRdb passed the PCR reads through MiXCR, listing each CDR3 protein once. This sample carries 10,000 to 15,000 distinct CDR3 sequences, around two thirds of them seen once, and the ten largest clones take approximately 12%. Their cognate antigens are unknown. The specimen sequenced was CD4+ T cells from blood, cultured in vitro. Receptors were obtained from a human donor who had recovered from COVID-19.

In this sample, this clonotype turned up once. V gene TRBV6-1 combines with J gene TRBJ2-3, with 8 bases aligning to TRBD1. The CDR3 loop spans 15 amino acids. Unmatched junction bases numbered 5, after V lost 4 bases and J lost 2 bases. Germline V gives CDR1 MNHNS, CDR2 SASEGT. As DNA, the CDR3 is TGTGCCAGCAGTGGGGGGACAGGTCACACAGATACGCAGTATTTT. Its protein is CASSGGTGHTDTQYF.

The chain recombines TRBV6-5 with TRBJ1-5, with D unclear. Trimming removed 0 bases at V and 2 bases at J, with 11 bases between. Germline V gene sequence: CDR1 MNHEY, CDR2 SVGAGI. There are 16 residues in the CDR3. The CDR3 is CASSYSNPQGNQPQHF. The CDR3 region has the DNA TGTGCCAGCAGTTACTCGAACCCGCAGGGCAATCAGCCCCAGCATTTT.